This T cell receptor beta chain was recorded in a study of neurological immune-mediated disorders. The cDNA was generated by 5'RACE with 10-nucleotide random UMIs. TCRdb re-called the 5' RACE reads with MiXCR, one entry per CDR3 protein. The sample contains 35,000 to 40,000 distinct CDR3 sequences, 2% to 2.5% of which appear only once. The CDR3 consists of 13 residues. Germline CDR1 reads SGHRS; CDR2 reads YFSETQ. This clonotype was recorded a few times. A much larger clone lies a single base off, so this may be a read error. The gene calls are TRBV5-1 and TRBJ2-6; perhaps TRBD2 as D (6 bases). This clonotype was sampled from a man over 45 with multiple sclerosis. Sequencing was performed on PBMCs. This CDR3 reads CASTGTGAKVLTF. CDR3 bases: TGCGCCAGCACCGGGACTGGGGCCAAAGTCCTGACTTTC. Full variable domain (rest looked up from reference TRBV5-1 and TRBJ2-6): KAGVTQTPRYLIKTRGQQVTLSCSPISGHRSVSWYQQTPGQGLQFLFEYFSETQRNKGNFPGRFSGRQFSNSRSEMNVSTLELGDSALYLCASTGTGAKVLTFGAGSRLTVL.